Following are 20 T cell receptor beta chains from one sample sequenced in a study of tumor and adjacent non-tumor tissue in lung cancer. This sample's RNA came from whole unsorted tissue. The normal lung tissue was taken more than 3 cm from the tumor edge. A modified ARM-PCR protocol with three rounds of nested PCR amplified TCRbeta. Via MiXCR, TCRdb re-called the multiplex PCR reads, giving one row per CDR3 protein. The repertoire includes 65,000 to 85,000 distinct CDR3 sequences, 76% of them detected once, and more than 35% sits in the top ten. Material for sequencing was distant non-tumor lung tissue. The receptors were gathered from a man in his sixties with non-small cell lung cancer.

About this clonotype: One end of the junction fails to match germline, which may point to a read error. The chain has TRBV29-1 and TRBJ1-1; 7 positions agree with TRBD1. CDR3 size: 14 residues. Germline loops: CDR1 SQVTM, CDR2 ANQGSEA. CDR3 DNA: TGCTGCGTTGCCCCCAGGGGGTTGGACACTGAAGCTTTCTTT. Translation: CCVAPRGLDTEAFF.

Regarding this clonotype: An end of the junction differs from the germline gene, which may be a read error. The chain carries TRBV12-3 or TRBV12-4 and TRBJ2-1; a possible D gene is TRBD1 (5 bases). The CDR3 loop spans 13 amino acids. CDR3 region: CANSFGAMGEQFF. CDR3 sequence (DNA): TGTGCCAACAGTTTTGGGGCAATGGGTGAGCAGTTCTTC.

This clonotype came up once. This chain's CDR3 is CASGRVDQETQYF. The CDR3 DNA follows: TGTGCCAGTGGCCGGGTAGACCAAGAGACCCAGTACTTC. The rearrangement joins TRBV14 to TRBJ2-5; D is unresolved. The V gene lost 9 bases and the J gene lost 0 bases, with 11 bases spanning the gap. From germline, CDR1 is SGHDN and CDR2 FVKESK. The CDR3 covers 13 residues.

This clonotype was seen ten or more times. This chain links TRBV4-1 with TRBJ2-1; D unclear. Trimming shortened V by 1 base and J by 3 bases, and 7 bases separated the two germline ends. The germline CDR1 and CDR2 sequences are MGHRA and YSYEKL. CDR3 length: 14 residues. As DNA, the CDR3 is TGCGCCAGCAGCCAAGGGGGTAACTACAATGAGCAGTTCTTC. Translated, it gives CASSQGGNYNEQFF.

Details on this clonotype: At one end, the junction sequence differs from germline, possibly due to a read error. This rearrangement joins TRBV6-5 to TRBJ2-5; maybe TRBD1 (6 bases). Per the germline V gene, CDR1 is MNHEY and CDR2 is SVGAGI. CDR3 length: 12 amino acids. This chain's CDR3 is CASINREENQYF. The CDR3 DNA is TGTGCCAGCATCAACAGGGAAGAGAACCAGTACTTC.

The chain couples TRBV29-1 to TRBJ2-3; TRBD2 aligns across 9 bases. Germline V CDR1 and CDR2: SQVTM, ANQGSEA. The J segment lost 15 bases and the V segment lost 8 bases, leaving 24 bases of the junction unmatched. The CDR3 covers 15 residues. The CDR3 region is CSPKSGRINTDMQYF. In DNA, the CDR3 is TGCAGCCCGAAAAGCGGGAGGATTAACACAGATATGCAATATTTT.

Only a few counts were recorded for this clonotype. One junction end does not reproduce the germline sequence, and a read error may be involved. The rearrangement joins TRBV20-1 to TRBJ2-3; 11 bases match TRBD2. The CDR3 contains 18 residues. The V gene's germline CDR1 is DFQATT and CDR2 SNEGSKA (reference sequence). In nucleotides, the CDR3 is TGCCGTGCTAGGAAGGGGCTAGCGGGAGGTGGGGTAACAGATACGCAGTATTTT. Protein: CRARKGLAGGGVTDTQYF.

For this clonotype: The junction differs from germline at one of its ends, possibly a read error. The V and J genes are TRBV29-1 and TRBJ1-5, with a weak D call TRBD1 (5 bases). Germline assignment: CDR1 SQVTM and CDR2 ANQGSEA. The CDR3 covers 13 residues. CDR3 DNA: TGCAGCGTAGCTCAGGGCCTCAATCGGCCCCAACATTTT. Translation: CSVAQGLNRPQHF.

Comment on this clonotype: Germline is not matched at one junction end, which may reflect a read error. This chain uses TRBV6-5 with TRBJ2-7; D gene ambiguous. The CDR3 extends over 14 amino acids. The germline V gene encodes CDR1 MNHEY and CDR2 SVGAGI. The CDR3 DNA sequence: TGTGTCAGCAGTTACTTTGACGGACCCTACGAGCAGTACTTC. Translation gives CVSSYFDGPYEQYF.

As to this clonotype: A junction end diverges from the germline sequence, so it may reflect a read error. This chain connects TRBV11-3 to TRBJ2-5; maybe TRBD1 (6 bases). The germline V gene encodes CDR1 SGHNT and CDR2 YENEEA. The CDR3 has 14 residues. As DNA, the CDR3 is TGTGCCAGCAGCCCACGGACAGAACAAGAGACCCAGAACTTC. Its protein product is CASSPRTEQETQNF.

About this clonotype: At one end the junction does not follow the germline gene, possibly because of a read error. The chain is built from TRBV6-1 and TRBJ2-3; 8 nucleotides align to TRBD2. Germline CDR1 is MNHNS and CDR2 is SASEGT. The CDR3 extends over 15 amino acids. CDR3 bases: TGTGCCAGCAGTGTCACAAGCGGGAGTGGAGATATGCAGTATTTT. It translates to CASSVTSGSGDMQYF.

Comment on this clonotype: This is likely a read error, given that the CDR3 carries no conserved phenylalanine or tryptophan at its end. V usage is TRBV6-1 and J usage is TRBJ2-1; 11 bases are a match to TRBD2. In germline, CDR1 is MNHNS, CDR2 SASEGT. The CDR3 is made up of 14 amino acids. The CDR3 DNA follows: TGTGTCATCAAAACACTAGCGGGAGACAATGAGCAGTTCTCC. It yields the protein CVIKTLAGDNEQFS.

In DNA, the CDR3 is TGTGCCAGCAGTTCCGGGACTAGCGGGAGAAGTGGCTCCTACGAGCAGTACTTC. Encoded protein: CASSSGTSGRSGSYEQYF. V is TRBV12-3 or TRBV12-4 and J is TRBJ2-7; the match to TRBD2 covers 14 bases. The CDR3 length is 18 residues. V lost 4 bases, J lost 0 bases, and 8 bases stayed unmatched.

With respect to this clonotype: One end of the junction is discordant with germline, which a read error may explain. V and J are TRBV4-2 and TRBJ2-7; 7 bases line up with TRBD1. Germline CDR1 and CDR2: LGHNA and YNFKEQ. The CDR3 has 14 residues. This CDR3 reads CANSPTGDRDEQYF. CDR3 sequence (DNA): TGTGCCAACAGCCCAACAGGGGATAGGGACGAGCAGTACTTT.

Worth noting for this clonotype: At one end the junction does not follow the germline gene, possibly because of a read error. V is TRBV20-1 and J is TRBJ2-1; either TRBD1 or TRBD2 may fit D (5 bases each). Germline V gene data show CDR1 as DFQATT and CDR2 as SNEGSKA (reference sequence). The CDR3 runs to 12 residues. CDR3 in amino acids: CGAMGPNNEQFF. The CDR3 coding sequence is TGCGGTGCTATGGGACCGAACAATGAGCAATTCTTC.

To note about this clonotype: The junction shows a germline mismatch at one end, possibly a read error. The chain has TRBV29-1 and TRBJ2-7; 7 bases line up with TRBD1. CDR1 is SQVTM, CDR2 ANQGSEA, per germline. The CDR3 extends over 13 amino acids. This chain's CDR3 is CSVEDGQVGEQYF. In DNA, the CDR3 is TGCAGTGTTGAAGATGGACAGGTCGGCGAGCAGTACTTC.

This clonotype was observed at least ten times. This chain connects TRBV29-1 to TRBJ2-2; D is possibly TRBD2 (6 bases). The CDR3 totals 14 residues. The V end lost 6 bases, the J end lost 7 bases, and 18 bases lay between the germline ends. Germline CDR1 and CDR2: SQVTM and ANQGSEA. CDR3 loop: CSVYPRVGGGELFF. In DNA form, the CDR3 reads TGCAGCGTCTACCCCCGGGTCGGGGGCGGGGAGCTGTTTTTT.

The rearrangement uses TRBV5-6 and TRBJ2-1; 8 nucleotides agree with TRBD2. Germline V lookup: CDR1 SGHDT, CDR2 YYEEEE. Trimming took 4 bases from V and 4 from J; bases not matched to a gene: 28. The CDR3 runs 22 residues. The CDR3 DNA is TGTGCCAGCAGCACGCCCCGGGGATCGAGGCTAGCGGGTCCGCTCCAATACAATGAGCAGTTCTTC. Its translation is CASSTPRGSRLAGPLQYNEQFF.

The V and J genes are TRBV11-3 and TRBJ2-5, with 8 bases aligning to TRBD2. CDR1 is SGHNT and CDR2 is YENEEA in the germline V gene. With 5 bases clipped from V and 5 bases from J, the junction kept 7 bases outside the gene matches. CDR3 length equals 14 residues. The CDR3, as DNA: TGTGCCAGCAGCCATAGCGGGGCTGGGGAGACCCAGTACTTC. As protein: CASSHSGAGETQYF.

The chain has TRBV6-5 and TRBJ1-5; D is undetermined. The V end lost 4 bases, the J end lost 6 bases, and 19 bases lay between the germline ends. The V gene's germline CDR1 is MNHEY and CDR2 SVGAGI. The CDR3 length is 16 residues. CDR3 coding DNA: TGTGCCAGCAGTTCCGGGGTAACATGGAAAGTTCAGCCCCAGCATTTT. Residues: CASSSGVTWKVQPQHF.